What follows is one T cell receptor (beta chain) and its context. The antigen is unknown. TCRdb called the PCR reads again in MiXCR, with one record for every CDR3 protein. The sample yields tens of thousands of distinct CDR3 sequences, approximately 51% seen once. These data come from a study of vaccination and CD4 T cells after COVID-19. Study in general: The convalescents comprised six males and four females, two of them Hispanic. Ranging from 14 to 241, the interval between dose two and post-vaccine sampling had a median of 72 days. Notes on the study in general: Relatively small numbers of convalescent patients were studied, with no early post-infection timepoints included.

This CDR3 has 15 residues. The J segment lost 9 bases and the V segment lost 5 bases, leaving 6 bases of the junction unmatched. Germline V gene sequence: CDR1 SEHNR, CDR2 FQNEAQ (reference sequence). The genes are TRBV7-9 and TRBJ2-3; 15 nucleotides line up with TRBD2. This TCR derives from a human donor who had recovered from COVID-19. Sequenced here: CD4+ T cells from blood, sampled before SARS-CoV-2 vaccination. The CDR3 DNA follows: TGTGCCAGCAGCGGGACTAGCGGGAGGCCCTGGACGCAGTATTTT. Its protein product is CASSGTSGRPWTQYF.